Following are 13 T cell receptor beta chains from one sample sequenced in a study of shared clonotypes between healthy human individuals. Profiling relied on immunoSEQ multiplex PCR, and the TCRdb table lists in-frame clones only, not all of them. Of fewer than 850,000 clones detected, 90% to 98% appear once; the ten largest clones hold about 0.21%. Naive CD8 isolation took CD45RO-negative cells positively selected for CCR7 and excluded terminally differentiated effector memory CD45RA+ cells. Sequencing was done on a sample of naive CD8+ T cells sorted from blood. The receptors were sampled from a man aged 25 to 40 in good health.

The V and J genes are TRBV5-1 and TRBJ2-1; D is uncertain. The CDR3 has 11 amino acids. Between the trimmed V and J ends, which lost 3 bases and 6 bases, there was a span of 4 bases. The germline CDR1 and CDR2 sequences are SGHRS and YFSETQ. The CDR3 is CASSYSNEQFF. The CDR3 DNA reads TGCGCCAGCAGCTATTCCAATGAGCAGTTCTTC.

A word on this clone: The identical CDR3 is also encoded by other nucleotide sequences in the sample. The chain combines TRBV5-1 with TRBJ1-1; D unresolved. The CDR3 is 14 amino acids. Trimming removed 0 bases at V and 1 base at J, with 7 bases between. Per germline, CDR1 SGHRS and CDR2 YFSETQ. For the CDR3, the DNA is TGCGCCAGCAGCTTGGAAGCCGGGAACACTGAAGCTTTCTTT. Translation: CASSLEAGNTEAFF.

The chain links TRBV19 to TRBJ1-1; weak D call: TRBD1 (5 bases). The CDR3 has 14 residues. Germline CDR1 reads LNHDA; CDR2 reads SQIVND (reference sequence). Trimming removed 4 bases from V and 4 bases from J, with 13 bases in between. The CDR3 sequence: CASSSVGVITEAFF. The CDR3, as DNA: TGTGCCAGTAGTAGTGTAGGGGTCATCACTGAAGCTTTCTTT. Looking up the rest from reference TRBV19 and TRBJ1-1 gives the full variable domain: DGGITQSPKYLFRKEGQNVTLSCEQNLNHDAMYWYRQDPGQGLRLIYYSQIVNDFQKGDIAEGYSVSREKKESFPLTVTSAQKNPTAFYLCASSSVGVITEAFFGQGTRLTVV.

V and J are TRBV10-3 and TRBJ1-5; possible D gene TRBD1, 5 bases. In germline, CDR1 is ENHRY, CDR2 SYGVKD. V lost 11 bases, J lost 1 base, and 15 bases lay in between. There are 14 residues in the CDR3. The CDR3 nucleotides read TGTGCCGCCGGCGGAGGGACGAGCAATCAGCCCCAGCATTTT. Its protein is CAAGGGTSNQPQHF.

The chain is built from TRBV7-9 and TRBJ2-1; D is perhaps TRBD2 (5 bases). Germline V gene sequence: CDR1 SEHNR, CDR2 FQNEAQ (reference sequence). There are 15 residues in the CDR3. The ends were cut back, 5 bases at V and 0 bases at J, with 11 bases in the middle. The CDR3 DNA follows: TGTGCCAGCAGCCCACAGCGGAGCTCCTACAATGAGCAGTTCTTC. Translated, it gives CASSPQRSSYNEQFF.

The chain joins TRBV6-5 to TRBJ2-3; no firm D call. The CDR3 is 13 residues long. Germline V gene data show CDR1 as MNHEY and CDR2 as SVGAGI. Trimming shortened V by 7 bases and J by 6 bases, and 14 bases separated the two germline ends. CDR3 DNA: TGTGCCAGCACCAGAGGTAGATTCGATACGCAGTATTTT. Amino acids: CASTRGRFDTQYF.

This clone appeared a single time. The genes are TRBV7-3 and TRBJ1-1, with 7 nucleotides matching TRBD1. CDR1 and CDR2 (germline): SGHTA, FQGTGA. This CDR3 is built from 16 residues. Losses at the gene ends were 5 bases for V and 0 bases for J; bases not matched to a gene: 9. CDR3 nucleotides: TGTGCCAGCAGCCCCGGAGGGGGCTCCCTGAACACTGAAGCTTTCTTT. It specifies CASSPGGGSLNTEAFF. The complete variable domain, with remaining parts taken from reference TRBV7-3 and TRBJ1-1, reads GAGVSQTPSNKVTEKGKYVELRCDPISGHTALYWYRQSLGQGPEFLIYFQGTGAADDSGLPNDRFFAVRPEGSVSTLKIQRTERGDSAVYLCASSPGGGSLNTEAFFGQGTRLTVV.

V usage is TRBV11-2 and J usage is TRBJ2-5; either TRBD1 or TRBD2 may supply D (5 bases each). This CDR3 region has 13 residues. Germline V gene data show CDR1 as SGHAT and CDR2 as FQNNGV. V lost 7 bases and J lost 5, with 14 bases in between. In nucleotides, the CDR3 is TGTGCCAGCACTCCTGAGTGGGGGGAGACCCAGTACTTC. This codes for CASTPEWGETQYF.

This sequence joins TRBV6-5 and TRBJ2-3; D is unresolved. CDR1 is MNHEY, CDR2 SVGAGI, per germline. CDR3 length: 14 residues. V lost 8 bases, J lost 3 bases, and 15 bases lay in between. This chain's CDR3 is CASPRVAATDTQYF. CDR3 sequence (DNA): TGTGCCAGCCCACGGGTGGCCGCGACAGATACGCAGTATTTT.

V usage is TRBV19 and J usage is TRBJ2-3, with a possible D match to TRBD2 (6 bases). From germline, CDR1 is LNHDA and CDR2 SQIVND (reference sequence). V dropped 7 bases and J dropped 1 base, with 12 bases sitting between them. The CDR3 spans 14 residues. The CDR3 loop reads CASIGAGRTDTQYF. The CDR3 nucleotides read TGTGCCAGTATTGGGGCGGGGCGCACAGATACGCAGTATTTT.

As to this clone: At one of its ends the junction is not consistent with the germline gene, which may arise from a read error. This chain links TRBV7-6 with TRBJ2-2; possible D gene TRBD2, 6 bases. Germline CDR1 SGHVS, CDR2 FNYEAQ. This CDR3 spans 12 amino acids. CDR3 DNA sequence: TGTGCCAGCAGATTAGCGGCCGGGGAGCTGTTTTTT. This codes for CASRLAAGELFF.

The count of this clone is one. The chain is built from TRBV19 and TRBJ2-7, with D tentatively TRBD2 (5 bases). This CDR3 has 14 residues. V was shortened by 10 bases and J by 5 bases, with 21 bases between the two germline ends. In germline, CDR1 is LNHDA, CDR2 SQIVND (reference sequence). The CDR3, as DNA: TGTGCCACCAGAGACTGGGAAACCGGGAACGAGCAGTACTTC. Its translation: CATRDWETGNEQYF.

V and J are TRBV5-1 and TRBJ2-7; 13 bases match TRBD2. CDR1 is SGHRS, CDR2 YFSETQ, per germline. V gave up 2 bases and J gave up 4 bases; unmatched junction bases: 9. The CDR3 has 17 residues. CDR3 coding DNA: TGCGCCAGCAGCTTTACCTACAGGGGACTAGCGGGATACGAGCAGTACTTC. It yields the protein CASSFTYRGLAGYEQYF.